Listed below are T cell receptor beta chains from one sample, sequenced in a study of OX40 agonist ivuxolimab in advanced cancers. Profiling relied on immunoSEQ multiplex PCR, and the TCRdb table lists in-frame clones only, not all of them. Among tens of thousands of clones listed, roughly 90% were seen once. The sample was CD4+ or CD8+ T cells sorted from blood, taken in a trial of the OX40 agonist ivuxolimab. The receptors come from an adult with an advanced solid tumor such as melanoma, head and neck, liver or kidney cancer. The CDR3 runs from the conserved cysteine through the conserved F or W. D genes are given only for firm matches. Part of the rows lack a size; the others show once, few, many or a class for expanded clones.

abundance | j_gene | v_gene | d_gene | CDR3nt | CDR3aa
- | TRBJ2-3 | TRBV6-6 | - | TGTGCCAGCAGCCCATTTACTAGCACAGATACGCAGTATTTT | CASSPFTSTDTQYF
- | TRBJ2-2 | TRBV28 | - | TGTGCCAGCACCACTTTAGGGGGGACCGGGGAGCTGTTTTTT | CASTTLGGTGELFF
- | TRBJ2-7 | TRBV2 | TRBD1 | TGTGCCAGCAGGATGGACAGGGGCGGTGACGAGCAGTACTTC | CASRMDRGGDEQYF
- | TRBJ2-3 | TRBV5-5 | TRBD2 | TGTGCCAGCAGCAGCGGGACGCAGAAAGATACGCAGTATTTT | CASSSGTQKDTQYF
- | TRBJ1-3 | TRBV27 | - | TGTGCCAGCAGTCCGGAGAATTTTGGTCGGGGATCTGGAAACACCATATATTTT | CASSPENFGRGSGNTIYF
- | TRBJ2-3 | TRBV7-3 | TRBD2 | TGTGCCAGCAGCTTGTCGACTAGCTTTGGTACAGATACGCAGTATTTT | CASSLSTSFGTDTQYF
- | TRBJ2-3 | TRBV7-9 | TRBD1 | TGTGCCAGCACCGTGGGGACAGGGCCTACAGATACGCAGTATTTT | CASTVGTGPTDTQYF
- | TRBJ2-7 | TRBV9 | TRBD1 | TGTGCCAGCAGCGTAGGGGACAGCTCCTACGAGCAGTACTTC | CASSVGDSSYEQYF
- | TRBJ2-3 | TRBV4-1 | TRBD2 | TGCGCCAGCAGCGATGCACCCAGCGGGGGAACAGATACGCAGTATTTT | CASSDAPSGGTDTQYF
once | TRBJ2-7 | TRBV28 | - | TGTGCCAGCAGGAACGGGCTGGGGCAGTACTTC | CASRNGLGQYF
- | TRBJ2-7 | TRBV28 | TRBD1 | TGTGCCAGCAGCAGACAGGGCTTAACCTACGAGCAGTACTTC | CASSRQGLTYEQYF
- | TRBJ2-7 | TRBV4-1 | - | TGCGCCAGCAGCCAAGATACTAGAGGAGGATACGAGCAGTACTTC | CASSQDTRGGYEQYF
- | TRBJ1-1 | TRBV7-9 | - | TGTGCCAGCAGCTTATCAGGTAGAGACGAAGCTTTCTTT | CASSLSGRDEAFF
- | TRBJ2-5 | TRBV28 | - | TGTGCCAGCAGTTCCTCCCCCGGGGTAGAGACCCAGTACTTC | CASSSSPGVETQYF
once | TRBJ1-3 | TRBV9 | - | TGTGCCAGCGCCCGTTTCCCCGGCTCAGCCGTAAACACCATATATTTT | CASARFPGSAVNTIYF
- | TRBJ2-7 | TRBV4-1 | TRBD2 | TGCGCCAGCAGCCCGGGGGCGGGGGGAAACTACGAGCAGTACTTC | CASSPGAGGNYEQYF
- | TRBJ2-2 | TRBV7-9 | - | TGTGCCAGCAGCTTAACGACAGGCCGCGACACCGGGGAGCTGTTTTTT | CASSLTTGRDTGELFF
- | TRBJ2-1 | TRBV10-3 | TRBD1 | TGTGGATCCGGGGCCCCAGGGGGTGACTACAATGAGCAGTTCTTC | CGSGAPGGDYNEQFF
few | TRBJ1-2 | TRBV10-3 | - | TGTGCCAGTACACAGGGAAACTATGGCTACACCTTC | CASTQGNYGYTF
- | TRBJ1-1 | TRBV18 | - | TGTGCCAGCTCACCGCCAGTGGGGAACACTGAAGCTTTCTTT | CASSPPVGNTEAFF
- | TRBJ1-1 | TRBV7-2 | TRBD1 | TGTGCCAGCAGCTTATCCCCCGTCCCGGGACAGACTGAAGCTTTCTTT | CASSLSPVPGQTEAFF
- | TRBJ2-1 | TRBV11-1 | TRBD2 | TGTGCCAGCAGTTCGGGGGGGTACAATGAGCAGTTCTTC | CASSSGGYNEQFF
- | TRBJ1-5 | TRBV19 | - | TGTGCCAGTAGTATATTCGGGAGACAGCCCCAGCATTTT | CASSIFGRQPQHF
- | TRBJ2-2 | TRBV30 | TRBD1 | TGTGCCTTAAACAGGGGTTTCGGGGAGCTGTTTTTT | CALNRGFGELFF
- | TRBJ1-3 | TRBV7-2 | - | TGTGCCAGCAGCGGGTGGGACCGAGGGTTTCCCACCATATATTTT | CASSGWDRGFPTIYF
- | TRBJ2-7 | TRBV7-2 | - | TGTGCCAGCAGCCCGACTGTAAGCTCCTACGAGCAGTACTTC | CASSPTVSSYEQYF
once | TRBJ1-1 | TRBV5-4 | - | TGTGCCAGCAGCTTCGAGGGACTTGAAGCTTTCTTT | CASSFEGLEAFF
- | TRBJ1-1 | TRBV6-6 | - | TGTGCCAGCAGTCGGGGAGGACAGATAGAAGCTTTCTTT | CASSRGGQIEAFF
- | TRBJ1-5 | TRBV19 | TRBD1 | TGTGCCAGTAGCCCCGGGACAGGGCCAAATCAGCCCCAGCATTTT | CASSPGTGPNQPQHF
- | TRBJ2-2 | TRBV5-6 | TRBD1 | TGTGCCAGCAGCGACAGGGAAGAAACCGGGGAGCTGTTTTTT | CASSDREETGELFF
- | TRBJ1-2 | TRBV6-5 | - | TGTGCCAGCAGTTACGATGGCTCCCGCTATGGCTACACCTTC | CASSYDGSRYGYTF
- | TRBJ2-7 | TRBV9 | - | TGTGCCAGCAGCGCCGGTGGTCTAGGGTTCTACGAGCAGTACTTC | CASSAGGLGFYEQYF
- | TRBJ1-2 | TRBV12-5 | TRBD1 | TGTGCTAGTGGTCCCACAGGGGCGGGGTTTGGCTACACCTTC | CASGPTGAGFGYTF
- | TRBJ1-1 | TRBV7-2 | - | TGTGCCAGGGGGGACATGAACACTGAAGCTTTCTTT | CARGDMNTEAFF
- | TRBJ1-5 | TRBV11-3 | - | TGTGCCAGCAGCCCTCGGGCCTATAGCAATCAGCCCCAGCATTTT | CASSPRAYSNQPQHF
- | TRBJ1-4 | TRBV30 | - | TGTGCCTGGAGTCCATCACCTTTAGGGGCAAAACTGTTTTTT | CAWSPSPLGAKLFF
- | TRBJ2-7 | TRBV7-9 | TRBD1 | TGTGCCAGCAGCGCACTTCAGCAGGGGGAAGGGCAGTACTTC | CASSALQQGEGQYF
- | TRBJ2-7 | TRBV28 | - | TGTGCCAGCACGGCGAAGGTAGGACCCGCGGCCTACGAGCAGTACTTC | CASTAKVGPAAYEQYF
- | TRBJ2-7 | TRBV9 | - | TGTGCCAGCAGCTCCTCGTCGGGATCCTACGAGCAGTACTTC | CASSSSSGSYEQYF
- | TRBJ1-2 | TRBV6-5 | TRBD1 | TGTGCCAGCAGTGGAGACAGGGGGCGCGGGGGCTACACCTTC | CASSGDRGRGGYTF
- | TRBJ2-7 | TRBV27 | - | TGTGCCAGCAGTTTATCGGACAAGGCTAATTTCTACGAGCAGTACTTC | CASSLSDKANFYEQYF
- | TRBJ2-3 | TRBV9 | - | TGTGCCAGCAGCTACTCTTTCGGGGGCTTCACAGATACGCAGTATTTT | CASSYSFGGFTDTQYF
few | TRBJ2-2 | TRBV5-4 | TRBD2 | TGTGCCAGCAGCTTGGTCGGGGGGGGCACCGGGGAGCTGTTTTTT | CASSLVGGGTGELFF
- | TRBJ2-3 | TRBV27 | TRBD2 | TGTGCCAGCAGTCTTCTCGGAGTCGCGGGGGGCACAGATACGCAGTATTTT | CASSLLGVAGGTDTQYF
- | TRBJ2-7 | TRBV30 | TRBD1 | TGTGCCCGCGGAGGGACAGGGGGATACTACGAGCAGTACTTC | CARGGTGGYYEQYF
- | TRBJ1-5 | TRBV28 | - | TGTGCCAGCAGTTTAGCCTATGTCAATCAGCCCCAGCATTTT | CASSLAYVNQPQHF
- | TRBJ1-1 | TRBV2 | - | TGTGCCAGCAGTTACAGACCAACTCTCCCTTTT | CASSYRPTLPF
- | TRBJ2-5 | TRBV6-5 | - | TGTGCCAGCAGTTATCTAGGGACGGAGACCCAGTACTTC | CASSYLGTETQYF
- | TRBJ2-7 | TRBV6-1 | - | TGTGCCAGCAGTCATTCTCAAGGCTACGAGCAGTACTTC | CASSHSQGYEQYF
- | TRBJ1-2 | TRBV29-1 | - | TGCAGCGTCCCCGGGACATATGGCTACACCTTC | CSVPGTYGYTF
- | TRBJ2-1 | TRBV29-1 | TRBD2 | TGCAGCGTCCCCGCGGCGGGGGTGTACAATGAGCAGTTCTTC | CSVPAAGVYNEQFF
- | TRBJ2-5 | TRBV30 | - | TGTGCCTGGAGTTGGGGTCAAGAGACCCAGTACTTC | CAWSWGQETQYF
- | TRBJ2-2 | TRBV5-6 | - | TGTGCCAGCAGCTTTTTGGGGGTCTGGGACACCGGGGAGCTGTTTTTT | CASSFLGVWDTGELFF
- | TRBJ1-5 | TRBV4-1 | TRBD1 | TGCGCCAGCAGCCAAGAATGGACAGGGGGGATTCAGCCCCAGCATTTT | CASSQEWTGGIQPQHF
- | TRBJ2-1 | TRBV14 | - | TGTGCCAGCAGTCCCACTTGGGATGAGCAGTTCTTC | CASSPTWDEQFF
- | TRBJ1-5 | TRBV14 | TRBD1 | TGTGCCAGCAGCAGTACAGGGGATCCCAATCAGCCCCAGCATTTT | CASSSTGDPNQPQHF
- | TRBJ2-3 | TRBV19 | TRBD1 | TGTGCCAGTAGTATAGTAGGGGGCATAGATACGCAGTATTTT | CASSIVGGIDTQYF
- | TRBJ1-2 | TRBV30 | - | TGTGCCTCGTGGGACACTGCTGGCTACACCTTC | CASWDTAGYTF
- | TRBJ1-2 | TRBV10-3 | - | TGTGCCATCACCTCCCTTTTAAATGTTGAAGCTAACTATGGCTACACCTTC | CAITSLLNVEANYGYTF